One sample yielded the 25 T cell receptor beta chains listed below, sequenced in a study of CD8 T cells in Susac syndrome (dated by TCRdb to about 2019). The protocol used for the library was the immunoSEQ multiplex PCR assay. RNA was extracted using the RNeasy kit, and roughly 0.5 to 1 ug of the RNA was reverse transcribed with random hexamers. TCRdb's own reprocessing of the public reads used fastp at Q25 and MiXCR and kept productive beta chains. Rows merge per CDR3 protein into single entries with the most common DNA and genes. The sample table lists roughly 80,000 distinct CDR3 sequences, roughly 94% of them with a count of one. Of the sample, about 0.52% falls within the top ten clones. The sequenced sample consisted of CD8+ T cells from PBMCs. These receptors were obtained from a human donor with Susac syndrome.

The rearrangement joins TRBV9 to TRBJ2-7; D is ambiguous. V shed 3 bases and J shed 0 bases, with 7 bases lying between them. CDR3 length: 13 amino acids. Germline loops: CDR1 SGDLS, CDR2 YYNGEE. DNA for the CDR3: TGTGCCAGCAGCGCCAGGAGCTCCTACGAGCAGTACTTC. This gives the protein CASSARSSYEQYF.

CDR3 DNA: TGCAGTGCTAGTCCCCCCCTCTCGAGCGATGAGCAGTTCTTC. Amino acids: CSASPPLSSDEQFF. The chain uses TRBV20-1 and TRBJ2-1; D is unresolved. V was cut by 3 bases and J by 8 bases, with 17 bases left in between. CDR1 is DFQATT, CDR2 SNEGSKA, per germline (reference sequence). This CDR3 is 14 amino acids long.

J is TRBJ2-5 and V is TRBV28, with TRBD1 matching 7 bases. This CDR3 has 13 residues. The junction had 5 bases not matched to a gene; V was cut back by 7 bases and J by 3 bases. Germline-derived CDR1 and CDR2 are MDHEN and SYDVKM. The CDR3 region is CASIGTAEETQYF. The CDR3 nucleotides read TGTGCCAGCATTGGGACAGCGGAAGAGACCCAGTACTTC.

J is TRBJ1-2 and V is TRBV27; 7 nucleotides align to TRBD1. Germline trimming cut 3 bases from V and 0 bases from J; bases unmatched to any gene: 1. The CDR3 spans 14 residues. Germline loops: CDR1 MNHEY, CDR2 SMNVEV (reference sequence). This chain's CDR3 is CASSFTGANYGYTF. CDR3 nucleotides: TGTGCCAGCAGTTTCACAGGGGCTAACTATGGCTACACCTTC.

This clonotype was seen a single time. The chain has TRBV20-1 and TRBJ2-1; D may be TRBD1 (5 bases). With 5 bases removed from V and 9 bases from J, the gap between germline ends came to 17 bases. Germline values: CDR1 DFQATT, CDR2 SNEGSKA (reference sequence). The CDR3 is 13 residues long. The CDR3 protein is CSAPTVGRGEQFF. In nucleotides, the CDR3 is TGCAGTGCTCCGACAGTTGGAAGGGGTGAGCAGTTCTTC.

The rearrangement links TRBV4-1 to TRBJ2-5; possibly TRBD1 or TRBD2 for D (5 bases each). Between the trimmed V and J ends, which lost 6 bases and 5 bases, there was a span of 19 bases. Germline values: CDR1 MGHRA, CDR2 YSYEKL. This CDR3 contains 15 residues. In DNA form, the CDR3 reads TGCGCCAGCAGTTCCGGTCGGGGCTGGGAGGAGACCCAGTACTTC. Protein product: CASSSGRGWEETQYF.

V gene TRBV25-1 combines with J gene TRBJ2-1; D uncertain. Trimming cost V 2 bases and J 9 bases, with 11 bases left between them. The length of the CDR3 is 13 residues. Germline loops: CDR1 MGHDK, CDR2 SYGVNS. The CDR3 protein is CASSELHYGEQFF. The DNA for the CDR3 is TGTGCCAGCAGTGAACTCCACTACGGTGAGCAGTTCTTC.

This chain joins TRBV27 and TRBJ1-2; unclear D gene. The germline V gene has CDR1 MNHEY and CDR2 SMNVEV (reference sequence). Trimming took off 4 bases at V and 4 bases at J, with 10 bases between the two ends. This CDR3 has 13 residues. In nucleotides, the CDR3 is TGTGCCAGCAGTTATGCCGGCTTCTATGGCTACACCTTC. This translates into CASSYAGFYGYTF.

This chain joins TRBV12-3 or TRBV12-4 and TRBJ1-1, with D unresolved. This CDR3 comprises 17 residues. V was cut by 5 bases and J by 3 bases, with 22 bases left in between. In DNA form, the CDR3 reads TGTGCCAGCAGTCCGTACAGAACTCAACTAATGGACACTGAAGCTTTCTTT. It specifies CASSPYRTQLMDTEAFF.

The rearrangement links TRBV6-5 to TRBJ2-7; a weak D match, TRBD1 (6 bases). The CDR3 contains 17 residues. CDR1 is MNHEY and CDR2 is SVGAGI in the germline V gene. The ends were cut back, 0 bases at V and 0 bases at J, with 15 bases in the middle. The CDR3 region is CASSYSMAYRDSYEQYF. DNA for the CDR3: TGTGCCAGCAGTTACTCGATGGCGTACAGGGACTCCTACGAGCAGTACTTC.

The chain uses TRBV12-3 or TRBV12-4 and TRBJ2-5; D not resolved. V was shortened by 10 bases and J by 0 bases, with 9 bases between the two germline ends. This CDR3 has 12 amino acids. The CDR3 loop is CATRSDQETQYF. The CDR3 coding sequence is TGTGCCACCAGAAGTGACCAAGAGACCCAGTACTTC.

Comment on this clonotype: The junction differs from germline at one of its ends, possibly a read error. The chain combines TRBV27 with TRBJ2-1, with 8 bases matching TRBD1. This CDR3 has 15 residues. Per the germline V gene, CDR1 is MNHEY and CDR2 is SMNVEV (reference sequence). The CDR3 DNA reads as TGTGCCAACAGTCCCGACAGGGGCCTTTACAATGAGCAGTTCTTC. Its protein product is CANSPDRGLYNEQFF.

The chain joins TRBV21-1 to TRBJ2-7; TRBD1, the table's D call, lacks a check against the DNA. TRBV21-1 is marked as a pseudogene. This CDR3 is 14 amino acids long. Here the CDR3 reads CASSAIQGSYEQYF. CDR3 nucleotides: TGTGCCAGCAGCGCTATACAGGGGTCCTACGAGCAGTACTTC.

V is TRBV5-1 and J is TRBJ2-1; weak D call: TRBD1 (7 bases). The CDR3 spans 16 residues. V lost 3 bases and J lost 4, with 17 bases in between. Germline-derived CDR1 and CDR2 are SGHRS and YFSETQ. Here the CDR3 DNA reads TGCGCCAGCAGCTGGTCACAGCAGGGGGGATACAATGAGCAGTTCTTC. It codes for CASSWSQQGGYNEQFF.

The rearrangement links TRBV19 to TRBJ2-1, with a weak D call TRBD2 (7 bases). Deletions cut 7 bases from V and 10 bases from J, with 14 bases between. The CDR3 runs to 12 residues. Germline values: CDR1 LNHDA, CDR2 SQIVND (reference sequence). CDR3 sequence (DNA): TGTGCCAGTACCGCCGAGGGGGGGGAGCAGTTCTTC. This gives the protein CASTAEGGEQFF.

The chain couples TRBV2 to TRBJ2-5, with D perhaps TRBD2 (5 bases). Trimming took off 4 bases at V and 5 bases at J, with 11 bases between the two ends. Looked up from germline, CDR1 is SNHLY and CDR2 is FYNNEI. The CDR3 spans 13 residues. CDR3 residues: CASSAGFWETQYF. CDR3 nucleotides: TGTGCCAGCAGTGCGGGATTTTGGGAGACCCAGTACTTC.

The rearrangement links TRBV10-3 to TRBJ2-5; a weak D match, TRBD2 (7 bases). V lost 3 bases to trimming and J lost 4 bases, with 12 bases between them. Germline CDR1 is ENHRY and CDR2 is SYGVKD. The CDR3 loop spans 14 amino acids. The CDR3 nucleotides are TGTGCCATCAGTGAAGGGGGGGGGACAGAGACCCAGTACTTC. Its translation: CAISEGGGTETQYF.

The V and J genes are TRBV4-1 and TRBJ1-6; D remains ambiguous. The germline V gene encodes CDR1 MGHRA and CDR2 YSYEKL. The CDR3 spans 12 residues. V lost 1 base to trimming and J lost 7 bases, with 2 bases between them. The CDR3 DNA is TGCGCCAGCAGCCAAGGAAATTCACCCCTCCACTTT. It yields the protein CASSQGNSPLHF.

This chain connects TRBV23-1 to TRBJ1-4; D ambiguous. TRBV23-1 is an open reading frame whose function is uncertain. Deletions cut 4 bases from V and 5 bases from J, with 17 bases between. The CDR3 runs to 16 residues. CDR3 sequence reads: CASSRPSPRRNEKLFF. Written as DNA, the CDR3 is TGCGCCAGCAGTCGACCCTCTCCAAGGAGAAATGAAAAACTGTTTTTT.

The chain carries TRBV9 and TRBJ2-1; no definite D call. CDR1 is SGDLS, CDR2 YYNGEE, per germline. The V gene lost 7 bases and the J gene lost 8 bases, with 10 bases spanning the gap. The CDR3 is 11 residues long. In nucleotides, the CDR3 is TGTGCCAGCGGCCCCACCCATGAGCAGTTCTTC. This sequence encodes CASGPTHEQFF.

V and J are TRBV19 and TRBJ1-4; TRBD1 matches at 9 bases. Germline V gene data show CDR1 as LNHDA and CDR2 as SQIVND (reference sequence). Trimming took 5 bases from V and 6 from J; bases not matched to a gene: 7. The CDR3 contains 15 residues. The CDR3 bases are TGTGCCAGTAGTGAACGCCGGGACAGGGATGAAAAACTGTTTTTT. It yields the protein CASSERRDRDEKLFF.

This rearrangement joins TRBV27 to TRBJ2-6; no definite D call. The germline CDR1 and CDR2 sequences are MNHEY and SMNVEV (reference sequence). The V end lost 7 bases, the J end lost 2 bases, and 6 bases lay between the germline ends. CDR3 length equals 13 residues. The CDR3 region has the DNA TGTGCCAGCAAGTCGGCTGGGGCCAACGTCCTGACTTTC. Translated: CASKSAGANVLTF.

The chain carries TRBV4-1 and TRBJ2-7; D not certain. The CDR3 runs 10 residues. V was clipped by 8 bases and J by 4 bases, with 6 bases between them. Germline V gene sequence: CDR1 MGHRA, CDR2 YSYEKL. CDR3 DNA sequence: TGCGCCAGCTGGCCATACGAGCAGTACTTC. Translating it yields CASWPYEQYF.

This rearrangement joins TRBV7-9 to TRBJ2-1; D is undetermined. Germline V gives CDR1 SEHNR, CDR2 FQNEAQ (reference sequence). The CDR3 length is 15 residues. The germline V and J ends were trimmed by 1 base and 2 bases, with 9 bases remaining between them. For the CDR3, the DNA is TGTGCCAGCAGCTTAGAGGTGAGCACCTACAATGAGCAGTTCTTC. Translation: CASSLEVSTYNEQFF.

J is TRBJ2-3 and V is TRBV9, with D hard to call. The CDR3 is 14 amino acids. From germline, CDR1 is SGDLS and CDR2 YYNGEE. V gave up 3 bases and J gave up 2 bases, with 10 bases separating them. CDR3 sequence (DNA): TGTGCCAGCAGCGGTAGAGTTTACACAGATACGCAGTATTTT. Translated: CASSGRVYTDTQYF.